The 27 T cell receptor beta chains given below trace back to one sample, sequenced in a study of OX40 agonist ivuxolimab in advanced cancers. Method: immunoSEQ multiplex PCR; TCRdb's copy keeps in-frame clones and lacks some. This sample has roughly 50,000 clones, with 86% found just once. The sequences come from CD4+ or CD8+ T cells sorted from blood, collected in a trial of the OX40 agonist ivuxolimab. These TCRs come from an adult with an advanced solid tumor such as melanoma, head and neck, liver or kidney cancer.

In nucleotides, the CDR3 is TGTGCCAGCAGTTATGTTCCGGGACAACTCGGCACTGAAGCTTTCTTT. Translated, it gives CASSYVPGQLGTEAFF. V usage is TRBV7-9 and J usage is TRBJ1-1; a possible D gene is TRBD1 (6 bases). The CDR3 contains 16 residues. Germline CDR1 reads SEHNR; CDR2 reads FQNEAQ (reference sequence). V shed 6 bases and J shed 4 bases, with 21 bases lying between them.

The chain joins TRBV2 to TRBJ2-2; TRBD1 matches at 7 bases. The length of the CDR3 is 14 residues. Trimming cost V 4 bases and J 4 bases; bases outside gene matches: 3. Per germline, CDR1 SNHLY and CDR2 FYNNEI. CDR3 amino acids: CASSGAGGTGELFF. The CDR3 DNA sequence: TGTGCCAGCAGTGGGGCAGGGGGCACCGGGGAGCTGTTTTTT.

The V and J genes are TRBV27 and TRBJ2-7, with 7 bases aligning to TRBD2. This CDR3 spans 14 amino acids. Germline V gives CDR1 MNHEY, CDR2 SMNVEV (reference sequence). V lost 6 bases, J lost 5 bases, and 10 bases stayed unmatched. CDR3 bases: TGTGCCAGCAGAGCCCTCGGGGGGTCCCACGAGCAGTACTTC. Translated: CASRALGGSHEQYF.

V is TRBV19 and J is TRBJ1-1; D possibly corresponds to TRBD1 (5 bases). From germline, CDR1 is LNHDA and CDR2 SQIVND (reference sequence). The ends were cut back, 6 bases at V and 2 bases at J, with 13 bases in the middle. This CDR3 has 14 residues. The CDR3: CASRPGTVNTEAFF. The CDR3 coding sequence is TGTGCCAGTAGACCCGGGACGGTTAACACTGAAGCTTTCTTT.

This clone showed up just once. The rearrangement links TRBV11-3 to TRBJ1-1; maybe TRBD1 (5 bases). V lost 5 bases and J lost 6, with 13 bases in between. The CDR3 covers 13 residues. Germline lookup yields CDR1 SGHNT and CDR2 YENEEA. In DNA, the CDR3 is TGTGCCAGCAGCGTCTCCGTGGGGGCTGAAGCTTTCTTT. Translating it yields CASSVSVGAEAFF.

The rearrangement uses TRBV11-3 and TRBJ2-2, with TRBD2 matching 8 bases. Germline CDR1 and CDR2: SGHNT and YENEEA. J lost 4 bases, V lost 0 bases, and 13 bases had no gene match. The CDR3 contains 19 residues. The CDR3 sequence is CASSLDNWGSGGVTGELFF. The CDR3, as DNA: TGTGCCAGCAGCTTAGATAATTGGGGGAGCGGGGGTGTCACCGGGGAGCTGTTTTTT.

The chain recombines TRBV6-1 with TRBJ1-5; no definite D call. Germline CDR1 and CDR2: MNHNS and SASEGT. This CDR3 is 15 amino acids long. The germline V and J ends were trimmed by 7 bases and 9 bases, with 22 bases remaining between them. The CDR3 protein is CASTAGLARSGPQHF. The DNA for the CDR3 is TGTGCCAGCACCGCAGGACTGGCCAGGAGCGGGCCCCAGCATTTT.

The chain couples TRBV5-1 to TRBJ2-5; D is undetermined. Per germline, CDR1 SGHRS and CDR2 YFSETQ. This CDR3 has 15 amino acids. V was pared by 0 bases and J by 1 base, with 10 bases between. This CDR3 reads CASSLGPGFQETQYF. The CDR3 DNA is TGCGCCAGCAGCTTGGGACCCGGTTTCCAAGAGACCCAGTACTTC.

V is TRBV28 and J is TRBJ2-3; perhaps D is TRBD1 or TRBD2 (7 bases each). This CDR3 is built from 19 residues. Trimming left V 5 bases short and J 4 bases short, with 28 bases between. The germline gives CDR1 MDHEN, CDR2 SYDVKM. The DNA of the CDR3 is TGTGCCAGCAGTACAAGGACAGGTACCGGGACTACGAACGCAGATACGCAGTATTTT. It encodes CASSTRTGTGTTNADTQYF.

The V and J genes are TRBV2 and TRBJ1-3, with D perhaps TRBD1 (6 bases). V lost 2 bases and J lost 0, with 11 bases in between. The V gene's germline CDR1 is SNHLY and CDR2 FYNNEI. The CDR3 has 16 amino acids. The CDR3 spells CASSERQVYSGNTIYF. CDR3 nucleotides: TGTGCCAGCAGTGAAAGACAGGTATACTCTGGAAACACCATATATTTT.

The CDR3 spells CASSKGRGVAGSWETQYF. In nucleotides, the CDR3 is TGTGCCAGTAGTAAAGGCAGGGGGGTAGCGGGGAGCTGGGAGACCCAGTACTTC. The chain is built from TRBV19 and TRBJ2-5; D is perhaps TRBD2 (8 bases). CDR1 is LNHDA and CDR2 is SQIVND in the germline V gene (reference sequence). V was clipped by 4 bases and J by 5 bases, with 26 bases between them. This CDR3 contains 18 residues.

This chain joins TRBV5-8 and TRBJ1-3; TRBD1 agrees at 8 bases. Germline V gene lookup returns CDR1 SGHTS and CDR2 YDEGEE. The CDR3 runs to 15 residues. V was pared by 4 bases and J by 3 bases, with 6 bases of the junction left unmatched. CDR3 in amino acids: CASSTQGASGNTIYF. The CDR3 DNA is TGTGCCAGCAGCACTCAGGGGGCTAGTGGAAACACCATATATTTT.

V gene TRBV6-1 combines with J gene TRBJ2-2; a possible D gene is TRBD2 (5 bases). The CDR3 extends over 14 amino acids. The germline V and J ends were trimmed by 8 bases and 4 bases, with 14 bases remaining between them. Per the germline V gene, CDR1 is MNHNS and CDR2 is SASEGT. CDR3 DNA sequence: TGTGCCAGCCTGAGGAGAGGGATCACCGGGGAGCTGTTTTTT. Amino acids: CASLRRGITGELFF.

Worth noting for this clone: This sample includes further DNA sequences coding for the same CDR3. The gene calls are TRBV5-4 and TRBJ2-3, with D perhaps assigned TRBD1 or TRBD2 (7 bases each). The V end lost 3 bases, the J end lost 3 bases, and 11 bases lay between the germline ends. CDR3 length: 14 residues. CDR1 is SGHNT and CDR2 is YYREEE in the germline V gene (reference sequence). DNA for the CDR3: TGTGCCAGCAGCTCAGGGGGGGTGACAGATACGCAGTATTTT. This translates into CASSSGGVTDTQYF.

The V gene is TRBV5-6, the J gene TRBJ1-2, with D possibly being TRBD1 (6 bases). Germline V gives CDR1 SGHDT, CDR2 YYEEEE. V lost 4 bases and J lost 4, with 11 bases in between. The CDR3 extends over 13 amino acids. CDR3: CASSRRGAYGYTF. DNA of the CDR3: TGTGCCAGCAGCCGGCGGGGGGCCTATGGCTACACCTTC. The full variable domain, in which reference TRBV5-6 and TRBJ1-2 provide the parts outside the CDR3, is DAGVTQSPTHLIKTRGQQVTLRCSPKSGHDTVSWYQQALGQGPQFIFQYYEEEERQRGNFPDRFSGHQFPNYSSELNVNALLLGDSALYLCASSRRGAYGYTFGSGTRLTVV.

This chain uses TRBV5-4 with TRBJ2-2; D tentatively fits TRBD1 or TRBD2 (5 bases each). CDR3 length: 16 amino acids. Per germline, CDR1 SGHNT and CDR2 YYREEE (reference sequence). V lost 5 bases and J lost 3, with 17 bases in between. Written as DNA, the CDR3 is TGTGCCAGCAGTTGGGGACGGCAAGGCCACACCGGGGAGCTGTTTTTT. As protein: CASSWGRQGHTGELFF.

This clone came up once. CDR3 amino acids: CASSEFSGSYEQYF. The CDR3 coding sequence is TGCGCCAGCAGTGAGTTCTCGGGGTCCTACGAGCAGTACTTC. This chain uses TRBV10-2 with TRBJ2-7, with a weak D call TRBD2 (5 bases). Looked up from germline, CDR1 is WSHSY and CDR2 is SAAADI. CDR3 size: 14 residues. V was cut by 1 base and J by 1 base, with 8 bases left in between.

The CDR3 DNA reads as TGTGCCAGTAACCCTAGCGGGGGGGAATACAATGAGCAGTTCTTC. It yields the protein CASNPSGGEYNEQFF. This sequence joins TRBV19 and TRBJ2-1, with TRBD2 identical over 12 bases. There are 15 residues in the CDR3. J lost 4 bases, V lost 7 bases, and 5 bases had no gene match. Germline V CDR1 and CDR2: LNHDA, SQIVND (reference sequence).

This chain connects TRBV19 to TRBJ2-6; 8 bases agree with TRBD1. The CDR3 consists of 19 residues. Germline CDR1 and CDR2: LNHDA and SQIVND (reference sequence). After removal of 4 bases from V and 0 bases from J, the junction contained 11 bases not matched to a gene. CDR3 DNA sequence: TGTGCCAGTAGTACGCAGACAGGGGTCGGCTCCTCTGGGGCCAACGTCCTGACTTTC. Its translation is CASSTQTGVGSSGANVLTF.

The V gene is TRBV12-5, the J gene TRBJ1-1, with D maybe TRBD1 (5 bases). Deletions cut 0 bases from V and 2 bases from J, with 19 bases between. CDR1 is LGHNT and CDR2 is FRNRAP in the germline V gene. The CDR3 totals 18 residues. DNA of the CDR3: TGTGCTAGTGGTTTGGTACTTGAAGCAGGGCGCAAAAACACTGAAGCTTTCTTT. Translated, it gives CASGLVLEAGRKNTEAFF.

With regard to this clone: An end of the junction differs from the germline gene, which may be a read error. The J gene is TRBJ2-3, the V gene TRBV5-8; 13 bases are shared with TRBD2. CDR1 is SGHTS, CDR2 YDEGEE, per germline. The CDR3 contains 15 residues. The CDR3 loop is CASRLGTSGADTQYF. DNA for the CDR3: TGTGCCAGCAGGTTGGGGACTAGCGGGGCAGATACGCAGTATTTT. The entire variable domain, with the rest obtained from reference TRBV5-8 and TRBJ2-3, is as follows: EAGVTQSPTHLIKTRGQQATLRCSPISGHTSVYWYQQALGLGLQFLLWYDEGEERNRGNFPPRFSGRQFPNYSSELNVNALELEDSALYLCASRLGTSGADTQYFGPGTRLTVL.

V and J are TRBV7-8 and TRBJ2-1, with a weak D call TRBD1 (6 bases). The CDR3 length is 16 residues. CDR1 is SGHVS and CDR2 is FQNEAQ in the germline V gene. The V and J ends lost 0 bases and 6 bases respectively, with 15 bases between them. The CDR3: CASSLANRDISNEQFF. CDR3 DNA: TGTGCCAGCAGCTTAGCGAACAGGGATATTAGCAATGAGCAGTTCTTC.

This clone was observed a handful of times. CDR3 residues: CASSLAGTGGTYEQYF. CDR3 coding DNA: TGCGCCAGCAGCTTGGCCGGGACAGGGGGGACCTACGAGCAGTACTTC. The chain links TRBV5-1 to TRBJ2-7; 11 nucleotides align to TRBD1. Trimming at V came to 0 bases and at J to 2 bases, leaving 4 bases not matched to a gene. Germline loops: CDR1 SGHRS, CDR2 YFSETQ. The CDR3 is 16 amino acids.

The chain couples TRBV6-5 to TRBJ1-2; TRBD1 matches 9 bases. The CDR3 length is 15 residues. Trimming removed 2 bases from V and 8 bases from J; junction bases left unmatched: 9. Looked up from germline, CDR1 is MNHEY and CDR2 is SVGAGI. In DNA, the CDR3 is TGTGCCAGCAGTTACACCGGACAGGGGCTTCGAGGCTACACCTTC. Amino acid sequence: CASSYTGQGLRGYTF.

The chain recombines TRBV11-2 with TRBJ2-6; D uncertain. The CDR3 contains 14 residues. Germline V CDR1 and CDR2: SGHAT, FQNNGV. Deletions cut 3 bases from V and 2 bases from J, with 5 bases between. The CDR3 bases are TGTGCCAGCAGCTTGATTCCTGGGGCCAACGTCCTGACTTTC. The encoded protein is CASSLIPGANVLTF.

The chain is built from TRBV7-9 and TRBJ1-4; D is possibly TRBD1 (5 bases). The CDR3 covers 14 residues. Per the germline V gene, CDR1 is SEHNR and CDR2 is FQNEAQ (reference sequence). V shed 5 bases and J shed 8 bases, with 15 bases lying between them. In DNA form, the CDR3 reads TGTGCCAGCAGCGGGGGGATCTCTCAGGAAAAACTGTTTTTT. It codes for CASSGGISQEKLFF.

V gene TRBV5-1 combines with J gene TRBJ1-1, with D perhaps TRBD1 (5 bases). Germline CDR1 SGHRS, CDR2 YFSETQ. The CDR3 extends over 13 amino acids. Trimming pared 3 bases from V and 6 bases from J, leaving 12 bases between. The CDR3 DNA follows: TGCGCCAGCAGCTCGACAGAAGCCTCTGAAGCTTTCTTT. Its translation is CASSSTEASEAFF.